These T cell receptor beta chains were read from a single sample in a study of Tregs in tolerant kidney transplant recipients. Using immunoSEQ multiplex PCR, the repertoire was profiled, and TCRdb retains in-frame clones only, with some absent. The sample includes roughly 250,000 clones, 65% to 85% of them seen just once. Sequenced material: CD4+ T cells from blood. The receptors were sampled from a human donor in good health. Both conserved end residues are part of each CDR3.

CASRKLAGHTDTQYF	TRBV2	TRBJ2-3
CASRLADSRLATDTQYF	TRBV4-1	TRBJ2-3
CASSLVGEGGEKLFF	TRBV5-1	TRBJ1-4
CASSLEDRVPSYEQYF	TRBV5-6	TRBJ2-7
CASRRAFNEKLFF	TRBV5-1	TRBJ1-4
CASSPLSGTQYF	TRBV7-9	TRBJ2-3
CASSEGFSPLHF	TRBV10-2	TRBJ1-6
CASSIGGVNQPQHF	TRBV19	TRBJ1-5
CASSPHGGAPRGTDTQYF	TRBV7-9	TRBJ2-3
CASSLSTGEQYF	TRBV7-9	TRBJ2-7
CASSVHFTNEKLFF	TRBV7-9	TRBJ1-4
CASSFVDRESRDTEAFF	TRBV11-3	TRBJ1-1
CASSEQRWYF	TRBV2	TRBJ2-7
CASRMDRGHSPLHF	TRBV5-1	TRBJ1-6
CASSEAGQGADTQYF	TRBV2	TRBJ2-3
CASSYEQGYGYTF	TRBV7-9	TRBJ1-2
CASSLRDRGGNGYTF	TRBV27	TRBJ1-2
CSARTSGTFTDTQYF	TRBV29-1	TRBJ2-3
CASSGQGFSYGYTF	TRBV6-6	TRBJ1-2
CASSLLAGRHSVQFF	TRBV28	TRBJ2-1
CASSRTEPETQYF	TRBV5-4	TRBJ2-5
CASSSPFVGTGADTQYF	TRBV7-9	TRBJ2-3
CASSPQGDSYNEQFF	TRBV5-1	TRBJ2-1
CASSLTGTNYGYTF	TRBV6-5	TRBJ1-2
CASAGTGETQYF	TRBV2	TRBJ2-5
CASNVGSNQPQHF	TRBV10-2	TRBJ1-5
CASSLVQATYEQYF	TRBV5-1	TRBJ2-7
CASSSGLAGVQGETQYF	TRBV5-4	TRBJ2-5
CASSYGGNYGYTF	TRBV6-5	TRBJ1-2
CASSIVWQGGQPQHF	TRBV19	TRBJ1-5
CASTGADGSYEQYF	TRBV5-1	TRBJ2-7
CASSEVGGGTEAFF	TRBV2	TRBJ1-1
CASSNKAGTLETQYF	TRBV19	TRBJ2-5
CASSRRDYEQYF	TRBV5-6	TRBJ2-7
CASSPQTGNGYTF	TRBV5-1	TRBJ1-2
CASSLGGLSYNEQFF	TRBV11-3	TRBJ2-1
CASSLTGLAVYEQYF	TRBV7-3	TRBJ2-7